Shown below are 16 T cell receptor beta chains from a single sample sequenced in a study of cytomegalovirus exposure and HLA in healthy donors. The repertoire was sequenced with immunoSEQ multiplex PCR; TCRdb's copy has only in-frame clones and lacks some. The table records 220,000 or so clones, 65% to 85% of them present only once. Sequencing was done on a sample of PBMCs. The receptor source for this set is a woman aged 25-40 years in good health and CMV-seropositive.

The chain links TRBV18 to TRBJ2-7; 7 nucleotides agree with TRBD2. CDR3 length: 15 residues. V was clipped by 3 bases and J by 0 bases; unmatched bases: 5. Germline-derived CDR1 and CDR2 are KGHSH and LQKENI. The CDR3 protein is CASSPGERDSYEQYF. The CDR3 DNA follows: TGTGCCAGCTCACCCGGGGAGCGGGACTCCTACGAGCAGTACTTC. The entire variable domain, with the rest obtained from reference TRBV18 and TRBJ2-7, is as follows: NAGVMQNPRHLVRRRGQEARLRCSPMKGHSHVYWYRQLPEEGLKFMVYLQKENIIDESGMPKERFSAEFPKEGPSILRIQQVVRGDSAAYFCASSPGERDSYEQYFGPGTRLTVT.

This chain uses TRBV10-3 with TRBJ1-2, with D unclear. Germline V gene data show CDR1 as ENHRY and CDR2 as SYGVKD. This CDR3 spans 14 amino acids. The V end lost 0 bases, the J end lost 6 bases, and 11 bases lay between the germline ends. The CDR3 protein is CAISESGGIDGYTF. CDR3 nucleotide sequence: TGTGCCATCAGTGAGTCAGGAGGGATCGATGGCTACACCTTC.

The rearrangement uses TRBV4-3 and TRBJ2-2; unclear D gene. Trimming took 3 bases from V and 7 from J, leaving 9 bases between them. Germline V gene sequence: CDR1 LGHNA, CDR2 YSLEER. The CDR3 is 13 residues long. The chain's CDR3 is CASSQAYGGELFF. The CDR3 DNA reads TGCGCCAGCAGCCAGGCCTATGGCGGGGAGCTGTTTTTT.

V and J are TRBV5-1 and TRBJ2-7; TRBD1 might be the D (6 bases). The V end lost 5 bases, the J end lost 2 bases, and 14 bases lay between the germline ends. The CDR3 contains 14 residues. Germline CDR1 reads SGHRS; CDR2 reads YFSETQ. For the CDR3, the DNA is TGCGCCAGCAGGGCGACAGGCAACACCTACGAGCAGTACTTC. It yields the protein CASRATGNTYEQYF. The variable domain in full, completed from reference TRBV5-1 and TRBJ2-7, reads KAGVTQTPRYLIKTRGQQVTLSCSPISGHRSVSWYQQTPGQGLQFLFEYFSETQRNKGNFPGRFSGRQFSNSRSEMNVSTLELGDSALYLCASRATGNTYEQYFGPGTRLTVT.

This rearrangement joins TRBV7-8 to TRBJ1-3; D is perhaps TRBD1 (5 bases). With 5 bases removed from V and 0 bases from J, the gap between germline ends came to 17 bases. Germline CDR1 reads SGHVS; CDR2 reads FQNEAQ. CDR3 length equals 17 residues. The CDR3 DNA sequence: TGTGCCAGCAGCACCCCGGGACTTCTGAGCTCTGGAAACACCATATATTTT. Translation gives CASSTPGLLSSGNTIYF.

This clone occurred once. The CDR3, as DNA: TGTGCCTGGAGTGGTGGTGCCAATCAGCCCCAGCATTTT. Residues: CAWSGGANQPQHF. The rearrangement links TRBV30 to TRBJ1-5; D gene uncertain. The CDR3 contains 13 residues. Germline loops: CDR1 GTSNPN, CDR2 SVGIG (reference sequence). Trimming removed 1 base at V and 3 bases at J, with 7 bases between.

This clone occurred a few times. The chain couples TRBV29-1 to TRBJ2-3; 9 nucleotides match TRBD1. CDR1 and CDR2 from the germline V gene are SQVTM and ANQGSEA. V gave up 0 bases and J gave up 2 bases; unmatched junction bases: 3. The CDR3 sequence is 15 residues long. The CDR3 DNA sequence: TGCAGCGTTGAAGACTGGACAGGGGCCACAGATACGCAGTATTTT. It is translated as CSVEDWTGATDTQYF.

Ten or more counts support this clone. The chain links TRBV2 to TRBJ2-7, with D possibly being TRBD1 (6 bases). The CDR3 length is 15 residues. Trimming shortened V by 3 bases and J by 1 base, and 13 bases separated the two germline ends. CDR1 and CDR2 from the germline V gene are SNHLY and FYNNEI. CDR3 in DNA: TGTGCCAGCAGTGACCTGGGGGCCATTTCCTACGAGCAGTACTTC. This codes for CASSDLGAISYEQYF.

This clone was counted once. J is TRBJ1-5 and V is TRBV28; 8 positions match TRBD1. CDR1 and CDR2 from the germline V gene are MDHEN and SYDVKM. V lost 2 bases and J lost 2; bases outside the gene matches: 11. CDR3 length: 18 residues. The CDR3 sequence is CASSLGSTGAAGNQPQHF. The DNA for the CDR3 is TGTGCCAGCAGTTTAGGGTCGACAGGGGCGGCAGGCAATCAGCCCCAGCATTTT. The whole variable domain, filled in from reference TRBV28 and TRBJ1-5, reads DVKVTQSSRYLVKRTGEKVFLECVQDMDHENMFWYRQDPGLGLRLIYFSYDVKMKEKGDIPEGYSVSREKKERFSLILESASTNQTSMYLCASSLGSTGAAGNQPQHFGDGTRLSIL.

The chain is built from TRBV28 and TRBJ2-3; D is undetermined. CDR3 length: 12 amino acids. V lost 7 bases to trimming and J lost 0 bases, with 5 bases between them. Germline values: CDR1 MDHEN, CDR2 SYDVKM. CDR3 region: CASTTSTDTQYF. The CDR3 DNA reads TGTGCCAGCACAACTAGCACAGATACGCAGTATTTT.

The chain carries TRBV5-5 and TRBJ2-7; TRBD2 aligns across 8 bases. This CDR3 spans 12 amino acids. Germline V gives CDR1 SGHKS, CDR2 YYEKEE (reference sequence). After removal of 9 bases from V and 4 bases from J, the junction contained 6 bases not matched to a gene. The CDR3 DNA sequence: TGTGCCACCGGGAGGGGGGGATACGAGCAGTACTTC. This encodes CATGRGGYEQYF. Full variable domain (remainder filled in from reference TRBV5-5 and TRBJ2-7): DAGVTQSPTHLIKTRGQQVTLRCSPISGHKSVSWYQQVLGQGPQFIFQYYEKEERGRGNFPDRFSARQFPNYSSELNVNALLLGDSALYLCATGRGGYEQYFGPGTRLTVT.

The chain uses TRBV7-8 and TRBJ2-2, with D perhaps matching TRBD1 (6 bases). The V end lost 7 bases, the J end lost 2 bases, and 11 bases lay between the germline ends. CDR3 length: 14 residues. Germline V gene data show CDR1 as SGHVS and CDR2 as FQNEAQ. Here the CDR3 reads CASTKGVNTGELFF. The CDR3 nucleotides are TGTGCCAGCACCAAGGGGGTTAACACCGGGGAGCTGTTTTTT.

The chain recombines TRBV6-1 with TRBJ1-2, with 9 bases that match TRBD1. The ends lost 7 bases at V and 3 bases at J; junction bases unmatched: 9. The CDR3 extends over 15 amino acids. In germline, CDR1 is MNHNS, CDR2 SASEGT. In DNA, the CDR3 is TGTGCCAGCATTCACCACAGGGGGCCTTACTATGGCTACACCTTC. This encodes CASIHHRGPYYGYTF.

The V and J genes are TRBV6-5 and TRBJ1-4; the D is unclear. V lost 6 bases, J lost 8 bases, and 10 bases lay in between. The CDR3 length is 12 residues. Germline V gene lookup returns CDR1 MNHEY and CDR2 SVGAGI. Written as DNA, the CDR3 is TGTGCCAGCAGCCCGACGCTGGAAAAACTGTTTTTT. Translated, it gives CASSPTLEKLFF.

The sample holds a few counts of this clone. The chain carries TRBV5-4 and TRBJ1-1; D call uncertain. This CDR3 region has 15 residues. Trimming took off 2 bases at V and 0 bases at J, with 11 bases between the two ends. Germline loops: CDR1 SGHNT, CDR2 YYREEE (reference sequence). The CDR3 here is CASSLRFQVNTEAFF. Here the CDR3 DNA reads TGTGCCAGCAGCTTAAGGTTTCAAGTGAACACTGAAGCTTTCTTT.

The chain joins TRBV11-2 to TRBJ1-2; TRBD1 matches at 12 bases. The germline V gene encodes CDR1 SGHAT and CDR2 FQNNGV. The ends lost 6 bases at V and 12 bases at J; junction bases unmatched: 17. The CDR3 totals 16 residues. The DNA for the CDR3 is TGTGCCAGCAGATCGACCCGCCGGGACAGGGGGCGTATCAACACCTTC. This sequence encodes CASRSTRRDRGRINTF.